The 28 T cell receptor beta chains presented below share a single source sample, sequenced in a study of tumor and adjacent non-tumor tissue in lung cancer. The library came from three nested PCR rounds adapted from ARM-PCR protocols. TCRdb passed the multiplex PCR reads through MiXCR, listing each CDR3 protein once. The sample contains roughly 66,000 distinct CDR3 sequences, less than 80% of which appear only once. RNA was extracted from bulk tissue without any cell sorting. Sample: lung tumor tissue. The receptors come from a man aged 55 to 70 with non-small cell lung cancer.

This clonotype was counted at least ten times. The germline gene is not matched at one end of the junction; a read error may be the cause. The rearrangement links TRBV11-1 to TRBJ2-2; possibly TRBD2 for D (5 bases). Germline CDR1 and CDR2: SGHAT and FQDESV (reference sequence). This CDR3 is built from 14 residues. CDR3 in amino acids: CARSYTSGNGEMFF. The DNA for the CDR3 is TGTGCCAGAAGCTATACTAGTGGAAACGGGGAGATGTTTTTT.

Points on this clonotype: One junction end does not reproduce the germline sequence, and a read error may be involved. V and J are TRBV6-5 and TRBJ2-7; either TRBD1 or TRBD2 may fit D (5 bases each). Germline CDR1 MNHEY, CDR2 SVGAGI. This CDR3 spans 15 amino acids. Here the CDR3 reads CASSYGAGQAYEQYF. Here the CDR3 DNA reads TGCGCCAGCAGTTACGGGGCTGGGCAGGCTTACGAGCAGTACTTC.

For this clonotype: No DNA is shown, since the ends of the CDR3 on it are uncertain; the CDR3 is the one TCRdb lists. This rearrangement joins TRBV6-1 to TRBJ1-2; TRBD1, the D gene given by the table, was not confirmed from the DNA. The CDR3 is 14 amino acids in total, end residues counted. Germline lookup yields CDR1 MNHNS and CDR2 SASEGT. The CDR3 reads CTSSASGGIYGCTF.

Notes on this clonotype: A much larger clone sits a single nucleotide away, making a read error possible. The CDR3 DNA sequence: TGTGCCAGCAGCCCTAGACAGGGACTATCAGAGACCCGGTACTTC. Amino acids: CASSPRQGLSETRYF. The genes are TRBV12-3 or TRBV12-4 and TRBJ2-5; the D call may be TRBD1 or TRBD2 (7 bases each). The CDR3 covers 15 residues.

The V gene is TRBV5-1, the J gene TRBJ2-1, with TRBD2 as a possible D gene (5 bases). The V gene lost 4 bases and the J gene lost 1 base, with 15 bases spanning the gap. CDR3 length: 16 amino acids. Germline lookup yields CDR1 SGHRS and CDR2 YFSETQ. The CDR3 loop reads CASSPNSVRSYNEQFF. The CDR3 bases are TGCGCCAGCAGCCCGAATAGCGTTAGGTCCTACAATGAGCAGTTCTTC.

The table lists this clonotype with many counts. V usage is TRBV6-5 and J usage is TRBJ2-5; a possible D gene is TRBD2 (5 bases). Germline V gene lookup returns CDR1 MNHEY and CDR2 SVGAGI. The V end was cut by 0 bases, the J end by 1 base, with 12 bases between. The CDR3 consists of 16 residues. The CDR3 here is CASSYSTAAAQETQYF. In DNA, the CDR3 is TGTGCCAGCAGTTACTCTACGGCAGCGGCCCAAGAGACCCAGTACTTC.

Note on this clonotype: It may be a read error: a sequence one base away is much more abundant. The rearrangement uses TRBV5-8 and TRBJ1-5, with D maybe TRBD1 (6 bases). CDR3 length: 16 residues. Germline values: CDR1 SGHTS, CDR2 YDEGEE. The CDR3 sequence is CASSSGQFHSNQPPHF. The CDR3 DNA is TGTGCCAGCAGCTCTGGACAGTTCCATAGCAATCAGCCCCCGCATTTT.

With regard to this clonotype: A much larger clone lies one base from this, so it may be a read error. The chain has TRBV5-5 and TRBJ1-1; unclear D gene. The CDR3 sequence is 15 residues long. V was shortened by 4 bases and J by 1 base, with 14 bases between the two germline ends. Per germline, CDR1 SGHKS and CDR2 YYEKEE (reference sequence). This CDR3 is CASSQALIENTEAFF. The CDR3 DNA sequence: TGTGCCAGCAGCCAGGCCCTTATAGAGAACACTGAAGCTTTCTTT.

V is TRBV6-5 and J is TRBJ2-3, with 8 bases fitting TRBD1. Germline lookup yields CDR1 MNHEY and CDR2 SVGAGI. The CDR3 runs 16 residues. The CDR3, as DNA: TGTATCAGCAGTTCCCTACAGGGGGGCGATACAGATACGCAGTATTTT. As protein: CISSSLQGGDTDTQYF.

For this clonotype: At one of its ends the junction is not consistent with the germline gene, which may arise from a read error. The CDR3 DNA reads TGCGCCAATACAAGCAGCGGCAGCTCCTACAATGAGCAGTTCTTC. It is translated as CANTSSGSSYNEQFF. This rearrangement joins TRBV19 to TRBJ2-1; D possibly corresponds to TRBD2 (5 bases). CDR1 and CDR2 (germline): LNHDA, SQIVND (reference sequence). The CDR3 is made up of 15 amino acids.

As for this clonotype: Since the CDR3 does not end with the conserved phenylalanine or tryptophan, this likely comes from a read error. This chain connects TRBV6-2 or TRBV6-3 to TRBJ2-3; 11 positions match TRBD2. Germline-derived CDR1 and CDR2 are MNHEY and SVGEGT. The CDR3 consists of 17 residues. CDR3 sequence (DNA): TGTGCAAGCAGTTATTACCTACTAGCGGGAGCCACAGATACGCAGTATCTT. It codes for CASSYYLLAGATDTQYL.

Turning to this clonotype: Germline and junction disagree at one end, which may indicate a read error. The chain recombines TRBV10-1 with TRBJ2-1, with 16 positions matching TRBD2. Germline V gene lookup returns CDR1 WNHNN and CDR2 SYGVQD (reference sequence). The CDR3 contains 16 residues. CDR3 amino acids: CANSPGTSGRGDEQFF. Written as DNA, the CDR3 is TGCGCCAACAGTCCCGGGACTAGCGGGAGGGGCGATGAGCAGTTTTTC.

Note on this clonotype: At one boundary the junction diverges from the germline segment, which might be a read error. The V and J genes are TRBV20-1 and TRBJ2-1; D possibly matches TRBD1 or TRBD2 (5 bases each). The germline V gene has CDR1 DFQATT and CDR2 SNEGSKA (reference sequence). The CDR3 totals 16 residues. The CDR3 spells CSATSSLGETYSEQFF. The CDR3 nucleotides read TGCAGTGCTACCTCCTCATTAGGGGAGACCTACAGTGAGCAGTTCTTC.

This chain uses TRBV6-1 with TRBJ2-5; D possibly corresponds to TRBD1 (5 bases). The germline CDR1 and CDR2 sequences are MNHNS and SASEGT. V was cut by 3 bases and J by 8 bases, with 7 bases left in between. This CDR3 comprises 11 residues. The CDR3 sequence: CASSEWTTQYF. CDR3 sequence (DNA): TGTGCCAGCAGTGAGTGGACAACCCAGTACTTC.

Note on this clonotype: This is likely a read error, given that the CDR3 carries no conserved phenylalanine or tryptophan at its end. The CDR3 region is CASSYLGYYDYTL. Written as DNA, the CDR3 is TGTGCCAGCAGTTATTTGGGGTACTATGACTACACCTTG. V usage is TRBV6-9 and J usage is TRBJ1-2, with D uncertain. Germline V lookup: CDR1 MNHGY, CDR2 SVAAGI. This CDR3 is 13 amino acids long.

This clonotype has a single count. Relative to the germline gene, one junction end is altered; a read error may explain this. The chain employs TRBV5-5 and TRBJ1-5; 7 bases fit TRBD1. The germline V gene encodes CDR1 SGHKS and CDR2 YYEKEE (reference sequence). This CDR3 region has 15 residues. CDR3 coding DNA: TGTACCAGCAGCATGGTGGGGGGACAGCCGTTACCCCAGCATTTT. This translates into CTSSMVGGQPLPQHF.

This clonotype showed up just once. This chain uses TRBV20-1 with TRBJ2-1, with 8 bases fitting TRBD2. Germline values: CDR1 DFQATT, CDR2 SNEGSKA (reference sequence). This CDR3 region has 19 residues. The V segment lost 3 bases and the J segment 3 bases; nucleotides outside the gene matches: 19. This CDR3 reads CSASKPGLAVVRVYNEQFF. CDR3 bases: TGCAGTGCTAGTAAGCCCGGACTAGCTGTAGTGAGGGTCTACAATGAGCAGTTCTTC.

This clonotype was seen just once. V gene TRBV20-1 combines with J gene TRBJ2-3; D is uncertain. The germline gives CDR1 DFQATT, CDR2 SNEGSKA (reference sequence). The CDR3 spans 12 residues. The CDR3 region has the DNA TGCAGGTGCTGGAATGGGTCAGATACGCAGTATTTT. It codes for CRCWNGSDTQYF.

The CDR3 sequence: CAGSLDGETSGHKNIQYF. The CDR3 coding sequence is TGTGCGGGCAGCTTAGATGGGGAGACTAGCGGACATAAAAACATTCAGTACTTC. V is TRBV11-2 and J is TRBJ2-4; 9 nucleotides agree with TRBD2. Germline CDR1 is SGHAT and CDR2 is FQNNGV. The CDR3 is 18 amino acids. Looking up the rest from reference TRBV11-2 and TRBJ2-4 gives the full variable domain: EAGVAQSPRYKIIEKRQSVAFWCNPISGHATLYWYQQILGQGPKLLIQFQNNGVVDDSQLPKDRFSAERLKGVDSTLKIQPAKLEDSAVYLCAGSLDGETSGHKNIQYFGAGTRLSVL.

Notes on this clonotype: One end of the junction varies from germline; a read error may be responsible. This rearrangement joins TRBV6-1 to TRBJ1-4, with D unclear. The CDR3 is 14 residues long. Germline V gene data show CDR1 as MNHNS and CDR2 as SASEGT. The DNA of the CDR3 is TGTGCCAGCAGTGGATTTGCAACTGATGAAAAACTGTTTTTT. Amino acids: CASSGFATDEKLFF.

Concerning this clonotype: Possible read error: a much larger clone is one base away. This chain connects TRBV5-6 to TRBJ2-1, with unresolved D. CDR1 and CDR2 from the germline V gene are SGHDT and YYEEEE. Deletions cut 4 bases from V and 9 bases from J, with 11 bases between. The CDR3 covers 12 residues. The CDR3 sequence: CASSLEHIEQFF. The CDR3 DNA reads TGTGCCAGCAGCCTCGAACACATTGAGCAGTTCTTC.

The J gene is TRBJ1-1, the V gene TRBV29-1; D is ambiguous. Trimming pared 3 bases from V and 14 bases from J, leaving 22 bases between. Germline V gene data show CDR1 as SQVTM and CDR2 as ANQGSEA. CDR3 length equals 13 residues. The CDR3, as DNA: TGCAGCGTTGAGGTCCCCGGGTTTCGTGAGGCCTTCTTT. It codes for CSVEVPGFREAFF.

This clonotype was seen repeatedly, ten times or more. The chain combines TRBV11-2 with TRBJ2-7; 8 bases align to TRBD1. The CDR3 contains 15 residues. With 4 bases clipped from V and 1 base from J, the junction kept 6 bases outside the gene matches. Germline V gene sequence: CDR1 SGHAT, CDR2 FQNNGV. The CDR3 is CASSYTGGTSYEQYF. The CDR3 nucleotides are TGTGCCAGCAGCTACACAGGGGGTACGTCCTACGAGCAGTACTTC.

For this clonotype: Relative to the germline gene, one junction end is altered; a read error may explain this. CDR3 loop: CSPSSETQHF. The CDR3 nucleotides read TGCAGTCCTAGCAGCGAGACCCAGCACTTC. The chain couples TRBV20-1 to TRBJ2-5, with D perhaps matching TRBD2 (5 bases). The CDR3 extends over 10 amino acids. CDR1 DFQATT and CDR2 SNEGSKA come from the germline V gene (reference sequence).

For this clonotype: This CDR3 fails to terminate in the conserved phenylalanine or tryptophan, so it likely reflects a read error. The gene calls are TRBV29-1 and TRBJ1-4; tentatively, D is TRBD1 (6 bases). V lost 6 bases and J 1 base, leaving 12 bases between the germline ends. The CDR3 is made up of 14 amino acids. Germline assignment: CDR1 SQVTM and CDR2 ANQGSEA. The CDR3 sequence: CSVGIGGTNEKLFL. CDR3 bases: TGCAGCGTCGGGATAGGGGGAACTAATGAAAAACTGTTTCTT.

This clonotype turned up a few times. At one end, the junction sequence differs from germline, possibly due to a read error. V usage is TRBV20-1 and J usage is TRBJ1-2, with D possibly TRBD1 on 5 matching bases. The germline V gene encodes CDR1 DFQATT and CDR2 SNEGSKA (reference sequence). The CDR3 totals 11 residues. This CDR3 reads CSARIGRGYAF. DNA for the CDR3: TGCAGTGCTAGAATCGGTCGGGGCTATGCCTTC.

Comment on this clonotype: At one end, the junction sequence differs from germline, possibly due to a read error. The CDR3 is CACRTLDSYEQYF. In nucleotides, the CDR3 is TGTGCCTGCAGGACACTAGATTCCTACGAGCAGTACTTC. The V call is TRBV6-5, the J call TRBJ2-7; D is possibly TRBD1 or TRBD2 (5 bases each). The CDR3 has 13 residues. In germline, CDR1 is MNHEY, CDR2 SVGAGI.

For this clonotype: Germline is not matched at one junction end, which may reflect a read error. The rearrangement uses TRBV5-6 and TRBJ2-1; TRBD2 is a possible D gene (7 bases). Germline assignment: CDR1 SGHDT and CDR2 YYEEEE. The CDR3 loop spans 15 amino acids. CDR3 nucleotides: TGTGCCAGCAGTTCAGCGGGACACCACTACAATGAGCAGTTTTTC. Its protein product is CASSSAGHHYNEQFF.